The 8 T cell receptor beta chains reported below all come from one sample, sequenced in a study of T cell changes during pregnancy in multiple sclerosis. Measured with immunoSEQ multiplex PCR; TCRdb has only the in-frame clones, and not every one. The top ten hold approximately 9.5% of the sample, which has 55,000 to 80,000 clones, 85% to 90% seen once. The starting material was peripheral blood, obtained after pregnancy. The receptors come from a female donor in good health, enrolled as a control in a pregnancy study.

The gene calls are TRBV2 and TRBJ2-1; 9 bases line up with TRBD2. The CDR3 consists of 16 residues. Germline V gene sequence: CDR1 SNHLY, CDR2 FYNNEI. V shed 3 bases, J shed 9 bases, and the junction held 12 bases outside the gene matches. The CDR3 DNA follows: TGTGCCAGCAGTGAGGGAGGGCGGGGGGGTACTGGTGAGCAGTTCTTC. Amino acid sequence: CASSEGGRGGTGEQFF.

This chain uses TRBV5-4 with TRBJ2-5, with a tentative D call TRBD2 (5 bases). The germline V and J ends were trimmed by 3 bases and 0 bases, with 12 bases remaining between them. From germline, CDR1 is SGHNT and CDR2 YYREEE (reference sequence). CDR3 length: 15 residues. For the CDR3, the DNA is TGTGCCAGCAGCTCAGGACTTGGGGACCAAGAGACCCAGTACTTC. Translation gives CASSSGLGDQETQYF. Full variable domain (outside the CDR3, taken from reference TRBV5-4 and TRBJ2-5): ETGVTQSPTHLIKTRGQQVTLRCSSQSGHNTVSWYQQALGQGPQFIFQYYREEENGRGNFPPRFSGLQFPNYSSELNVNALELDDSALYLCASSSGLGDQETQYFGPGTRLLVL.

The chain couples TRBV5-1 to TRBJ1-3; 12 positions match TRBD1. In germline, CDR1 is SGHRS, CDR2 YFSETQ. The J segment lost 8 bases and the V segment lost 4 bases, leaving 4 bases of the junction unmatched. This CDR3 spans 14 amino acids. Here the CDR3 reads CASSTGQGADTIYF. The CDR3 DNA reads TGCGCCAGCAGCACGGGACAGGGGGCGGACACCATATATTTT.

The chain couples TRBV6-1 to TRBJ2-3, with TRBD2 matching over 7 bases. There are 15 residues in the CDR3. Germline V lookup: CDR1 MNHNS, CDR2 SASEGT. V lost 3 bases and J lost 4; bases outside the gene matches: 7. Here the CDR3 DNA reads TGTGCCAGCAGTGATTCGGGAGGCGGGTCAGATACGCAGTATTTT. It is translated as CASSDSGGGSDTQYF.

This clone was recorded once. V is TRBV27 and J is TRBJ2-7; D is perhaps TRBD1 (7 bases). The CDR3 extends over 14 amino acids. V lost 5 bases, J lost 4 bases, and 15 bases lay in between. CDR1 MNHEY and CDR2 SMNVEV come from the germline V gene (reference sequence). CDR3 protein: CASSPRDSSYEQYF. The CDR3 coding sequence is TGTGCCAGCAGTCCGCGGGACAGTTCTTACGAGCAGTACTTC.

The gene calls are TRBV5-1 and TRBJ2-1; TRBD1 aligns across 10 bases. This CDR3 region has 16 residues. From germline, CDR1 is SGHRS and CDR2 YFSETQ. V was pared by 0 bases and J by 0 bases, with 0 bases of the junction left unmatched. The CDR3 protein is CASSLGDRGSYNEQFF. The DNA for the CDR3 is TGCGCCAGCAGCTTGGGGGACAGGGGCTCCTACAATGAGCAGTTCTTC.

V is TRBV27 and J is TRBJ2-1; 14 bases are a match to TRBD2. J was trimmed by 2 bases and V by 5 bases; bases with no gene match: 11. CDR1 and CDR2 from the germline V gene are MNHEY and SMNVEV (reference sequence). The CDR3 length is 19 residues. The CDR3 is CASSAYTGLAGGTYNEQFF. The CDR3 bases are TGTGCCAGCAGTGCCTATACAGGACTAGCGGGAGGAACCTACAATGAGCAGTTCTTC.

The V call is TRBV7-9, the J call TRBJ1-2; D not certain. This CDR3 has 15 residues. Germline CDR1 SEHNR, CDR2 FQNEAQ (reference sequence). V was trimmed by 7 bases and J by 4 bases, leaving 19 bases between them. The CDR3 DNA follows: TGTGCCAGCACACCGTTCCGAGGAGGCTTCTATGGCTACACCTTC. It codes for CASTPFRGGFYGYTF. Full variable domain (missing parts from reference TRBV7-9 and TRBJ1-2): DTGVSQNPRHKITKRGQNVTFRCDPISEHNRLYWYRQTLGQGPEFLTYFQNEAQLEKSRLLSDRFSAERPKGSFSTLEIQRTEQGDSAMYLCASTPFRGGFYGYTFGSGTRLTVV.